The following is a TCR beta chain sequence with its context. The target antigen is unknown. At one end the junction does not follow the germline gene, possibly because of a read error. The CDR3 runs to 14 residues. The data belong to a study of human T cells and chemical hapten exposure. Time point: patch test 3, about 24 weeks after DPC sensitization. Treatment in this sample: therapeutic diphenylcyclopropenone sensitization with weekly scalp DPC. Extraction yielded total RNA from whole blood (unfractionated). TCRdb reanalysed the RACE reads using MiXCR and keeps one entry per CDR3 protein. The sample holds 85,000 to 100,000 distinct CDR3 sequences, roughly a quarter seen once. Points from the study as a whole: Alopecia affecting every donor means their immune response may not match healthy people's.

Material: whole blood, obtained in connection with sensitization to the hapten diphenylcyclopropenone (DPC). The TCR sequence derives from a man between 35 and 55 years old with alopecia areata. Some clones in this sample may be carry-over from other donors' samples. The chain joins TRBV12-3 or TRBV12-4 to TRBJ2-3; 10 nucleotides match TRBD2. The CDR3 DNA follows: TGTGCCAGCAGGTTAGCGGGAGGCACAGATACGCTGTATTTT. Amino acid sequence: CASRLAGGTDTLYF.